Sequencing of this T cell receptor (beta chain) was carried out in a study of shared clonotypes between healthy human individuals. Study-level points and caveats: Around 5.3% of naive CD4 clonotypes were shared across a handful of donors. Genetic and exposure-history diversity was limited by the small donor number.

Naive CD8 cells, CD45RO-negative and positively selected for CCR7, excluded terminally differentiated effector memory CD45RA+ cells. About this clone itself: As yet, its antigen is unknown. Within the sample, other DNA sequences also encode this same CDR3.

Each PCR replicate from the sorted subsets contained 150 to 200 ng DNA, which is tens of thousands of T cell genomes. This table comes from immunoSEQ multiplex PCR, and its TCRdb copy is limited to in-frame clones, with some not included. The table has hundreds of thousands of clones, 95% to 98% seen once. Sequencing was performed on naive CD8+ T cells sorted from blood. This clonotype originated in a man younger than 45 in good health.

The CDR3 coding sequence is TGTGCCAGCAGCCCAGGACTAGCGGCCTACGAGCAGTACTTC. The encoded protein is CASSPGLAAYEQYF. The chain recombines TRBV7-2 with TRBJ2-7; 10 nucleotides agree with TRBD2. The CDR3 contains 14 residues. Germline CDR1 SGHTA, CDR2 FQGNSA. V shed 5 bases, J shed 2 bases, and the junction held 3 bases outside the gene matches.